A selection of T cell receptor beta chains follows, all from one sample in a study of blood T cell repertoires in COVID-19. Profiling relied on immunoSEQ multiplex PCR, and the TCRdb table lists in-frame clones only, not all of them. The table includes over 200,000 clones, roughly 80% detected once. The material sequenced was peripheral blood. The receptor set was obtained from a man aged 50 to 60 with active or convalescent COVID-19. The CDR3 runs from the conserved cysteine through the conserved F or W. The D gene is left open where the match is weak. Clone size is given for some rows only: seen once, a few or many times, or a class if the clone is expanded.

v_gene: TRBV30; j_gene: TRBJ1-3; d_gene: NA; abundance: NA; CDR3nt: TGTGCCTGGAGTGTATTACACCTCTTAACTGGAAACACCATATATTTT; CDR3aa: CAWSVLHLLTGNTIYF
v_gene: TRBV7-2; j_gene: TRBJ1-1; d_gene: NA; abundance: NA; CDR3nt: TGTGCCAGCAGCACGCACAAGAACACTGAAGCTTTCTTT; CDR3aa: CASSTHKNTEAFF
v_gene: TRBV9; j_gene: TRBJ1-1; d_gene: NA; abundance: NA; CDR3nt: TGTGCCAGCAGCGTAGTAGGGGGGAACACTGAAGCTTTCTTT; CDR3aa: CASSVVGGNTEAFF
v_gene: TRBV29-1; j_gene: TRBJ1-2; d_gene: TRBD1; abundance: NA; CDR3nt: TGCAGCGTTTTGGACAGGGCGAGCTATGGCTACACCTTC; CDR3aa: CSVLDRASYGYTF
v_gene: TRBV6-4; j_gene: TRBJ1-2; d_gene: TRBD1; abundance: few; CDR3nt: TGTGCCAGCAGTGTCGACGGGACAGGGAATGGCTACACCTTC; CDR3aa: CASSVDGTGNGYTF
v_gene: TRBV28; j_gene: TRBJ1-2; d_gene: TRBD1; abundance: once; CDR3nt: TGTGCCAGCAGTCCGCCCGGGACAGTGGGGGATGGCTACACCTTC; CDR3aa: CASSPPGTVGDGYTF
v_gene: TRBV3-1/TRBV3-2; j_gene: TRBJ1-2; d_gene: NA; abundance: NA; CDR3nt: TGTGCCAGCAGCCAAGATCGGGCAGGGCCTAACTATGGCTACACCTTC; CDR3aa: CASSQDRAGPNYGYTF
v_gene: TRBV24-1; j_gene: TRBJ2-2; d_gene: NA; abundance: NA; CDR3nt: TGTGCCACCAGTGATTCGCGGAGGGGGGAGCTGTTTTTT; CDR3aa: CATSDSRRGELFF
v_gene: TRBV5-1; j_gene: TRBJ2-5; d_gene: NA; abundance: NA; CDR3nt: TGCGCCAGCAGCCCACGACTCGCGGAAGAGACCCAGTACTTC; CDR3aa: CASSPRLAEETQYF
v_gene: TRBV5-4; j_gene: TRBJ2-3; d_gene: TRBD2; abundance: NA; CDR3nt: TGTGCCAGCAGCTTACGTACGGGGGGGAGCACAGATACGCAGTATTTT; CDR3aa: CASSLRTGGSTDTQYF
v_gene: TRBV5-1; j_gene: TRBJ2-7; d_gene: TRBD1; abundance: few; CDR3nt: TGCGCCAGCAGCTTGGAGGGACAGGGGTGGTACGAGCAGTACTTC; CDR3aa: CASSLEGQGWYEQYF
v_gene: TRBV27; j_gene: TRBJ2-7; d_gene: NA; abundance: NA; CDR3nt: TGTGCCAGCAGTTTATTTGGTAGTTTGGGGGCCCAGACCTACGAGCAGTACTTC; CDR3aa: CASSLFGSLGAQTYEQYF
v_gene: TRBV2; j_gene: TRBJ2-5; d_gene: TRBD1; abundance: NA; CDR3nt: TGTGCCAGCAGGACCTCAGGGGGACGCGAGACCCAGTACTTC; CDR3aa: CASRTSGGRETQYF
v_gene: TRBV6-2/TRBV6-3; j_gene: TRBJ1-2; d_gene: NA; abundance: NA; CDR3nt: TGTGCCAGCAGTTACTCGAGCGGGACATTTAACTATGGCTACACCTTC; CDR3aa: CASSYSSGTFNYGYTF
v_gene: TRBV6-1; j_gene: TRBJ1-2; d_gene: NA; abundance: NA; CDR3nt: TGTGCCAGCAGTGAAATAGGAGGAGGAGGGGGCTACACCTTC; CDR3aa: CASSEIGGGGGYTF
v_gene: TRBV5-4; j_gene: TRBJ2-1; d_gene: NA; abundance: once; CDR3nt: TGTGCCAGCAGCTTGGAAGGGAGGTCCTACAATGAGCAGTTCTTC; CDR3aa: CASSLEGRSYNEQFF
v_gene: TRBV6-5; j_gene: TRBJ1-4; d_gene: NA; abundance: once; CDR3nt: TGTGCCAGCAGTTTCCACAGGGCTACTAATGAAAAACTGTTTTTT; CDR3aa: CASSFHRATNEKLFF
v_gene: TRBV28; j_gene: TRBJ1-1; d_gene: TRBD1; abundance: few; CDR3nt: TGTGCCAGCAGTGCAGGGGGCCGGGGCACTGAAGCTTTCTTT; CDR3aa: CASSAGGRGTEAFF
v_gene: TRBV11-2; j_gene: TRBJ2-3; d_gene: NA; abundance: NA; CDR3nt: TGTGCCAGCAGCTTTTCAGGGGCAATTGGGGGTACGCAGTATTTT; CDR3aa: CASSFSGAIGGTQYF
v_gene: TRBV3-1/TRBV3-2; j_gene: TRBJ2-3; d_gene: TRBD1; abundance: NA; CDR3nt: TGTGCCAGCAGCCAAACCGGGACAGCGAACACAGATACGCAGTATTTT; CDR3aa: CASSQTGTANTDTQYF
v_gene: TRBV10-3; j_gene: TRBJ2-1; d_gene: TRBD2; abundance: few; CDR3nt: TGTGCCATAGAAGCGGGGGAGGACAATGAGCAGTTCTTC; CDR3aa: CAIEAGEDNEQFF
v_gene: TRBV5-4; j_gene: TRBJ2-2; d_gene: NA; abundance: once; CDR3nt: TGTGCCAGCAGCTCGCGGTCAGTGAACACCGGGGAGCTGTTTTTT; CDR3aa: CASSSRSVNTGELFF
v_gene: TRBV3-1/TRBV3-2; j_gene: TRBJ1-2; d_gene: TRBD1; abundance: NA; CDR3nt: TGTGCCAGCAGCCCCCCCGGACAGGGGGTTAGTTATGGCTACACCTTC; CDR3aa: CASSPPGQGVSYGYTF
v_gene: TRBV10-3; j_gene: TRBJ1-2; d_gene: NA; abundance: once; CDR3nt: TGTGCCATCAGTGAGTCGAGTCTGTTAGGGGATTATGGCTACACCTTC; CDR3aa: CAISESSLLGDYGYTF
v_gene: TRBV5-6; j_gene: TRBJ1-4; d_gene: NA; abundance: few; CDR3nt: TGTGCCAGCAGCCCCCCGGGGGGGACGGTTGAAAAACTGTTTTTT; CDR3aa: CASSPPGGTVEKLFF
v_gene: TRBV11-3; j_gene: TRBJ1-1; d_gene: NA; abundance: NA; CDR3nt: TGTGCCAGCAGTCTCAACAAGAACACTGAAGCTTTCTTT; CDR3aa: CASSLNKNTEAFF
v_gene: TRBV10-3; j_gene: TRBJ2-7; d_gene: NA; abundance: once; CDR3nt: TGTGCCATCAGTGGGGAGTACGAGCAGTACTTC; CDR3aa: CAISGEYEQYF
v_gene: TRBV7-8; j_gene: TRBJ2-7; d_gene: NA; abundance: NA; CDR3nt: TGTGCCAGCAGCCCCCTATCGGGGGGCTCTATCTACGAGCAGTACTTC; CDR3aa: CASSPLSGGSIYEQYF
v_gene: TRBV6-1; j_gene: TRBJ1-3; d_gene: TRBD1; abundance: NA; CDR3nt: TGTGCCAGCAGTGCCCTTACAGGGGGCCCTGGAAACACCATATATTTT; CDR3aa: CASSALTGGPGNTIYF
v_gene: TRBV5-5; j_gene: TRBJ2-1; d_gene: NA; abundance: NA; CDR3nt: TGTGCCAGCAGCAAAGGAGGCAACTCCTACAATGAGCAGTTCTTC; CDR3aa: CASSKGGNSYNEQFF
v_gene: TRBV9; j_gene: TRBJ1-1; d_gene: NA; abundance: NA; CDR3nt: TGTGCCAGCAGCTTCGGACTTGAACACCCTACACGGGAAGCTTTCTTT; CDR3aa: CASSFGLEHPTREAFF
v_gene: TRBV11-1; j_gene: TRBJ1-1; d_gene: NA; abundance: NA; CDR3nt: TGTGCCAGCAGCTTAGATCCAGCGATGAACACTGAAGCTTTCTTT; CDR3aa: CASSLDPAMNTEAFF
v_gene: TRBV10-3; j_gene: TRBJ2-2; d_gene: NA; abundance: NA; CDR3nt: TGTGCCATCAGTGAGGCAAGGACAGCTCAGGGGGAGCTGTTTTTT; CDR3aa: CAISEARTAQGELFF
v_gene: TRBV11-2; j_gene: TRBJ1-5; d_gene: NA; abundance: NA; CDR3nt: TGTGCCAGCAGCTTACTAGATCAGGGAGGGAATCAGCCCCAGCATTTT; CDR3aa: CASSLLDQGGNQPQHF
v_gene: TRBV15; j_gene: TRBJ2-2; d_gene: TRBD2; abundance: once; CDR3nt: TGTGCCACCAGCACCCGAGGGGCTAGCGGGGGGCGGAACACCGGGGAGCTGTTTTTT; CDR3aa: CATSTRGASGGRNTGELFF
v_gene: TRBV5-4; j_gene: TRBJ1-2; d_gene: NA; abundance: few; CDR3nt: TGTGCCAGCAGCTTGTACAGAGCTAACTATGGCTACACCTTC; CDR3aa: CASSLYRANYGYTF
v_gene: TRBV19; j_gene: TRBJ1-5; d_gene: TRBD1; abundance: NA; CDR3nt: TGTGCCAGTTCCACAGAGGGGGCCAATCAGCCCCAGCATTTT; CDR3aa: CASSTEGANQPQHF
v_gene: TRBV6-4; j_gene: TRBJ2-4; d_gene: TRBD2; abundance: NA; CDR3nt: TGTGCCAGCAGTGTCTCGGGACTAGCGGGGAATCTAGCCAAAAACATTCAGTACTTC; CDR3aa: CASSVSGLAGNLAKNIQYF
v_gene: TRBV5-6; j_gene: TRBJ2-7; d_gene: NA; abundance: NA; CDR3nt: TGTGCCAGCAGCTTGGGGGACAACGAGCAGTACTTC; CDR3aa: CASSLGDNEQYF
v_gene: TRBV23-1; j_gene: TRBJ2-1; d_gene: TRBD2; abundance: NA; CDR3nt: TGCGCCAGCAGAAGGGTAGCGGGGGAAAATGAGCAGTTCTTC; CDR3aa: CASRRVAGENEQFF
v_gene: TRBV4-2; j_gene: TRBJ1-2; d_gene: NA; abundance: few; CDR3nt: TGTGCCAGCAGCTTCGGAGGGGAGTATGGCTACACCTTC; CDR3aa: CASSFGGEYGYTF
v_gene: TRBV29-1; j_gene: TRBJ1-1; d_gene: NA; abundance: NA; CDR3nt: TGCAGCGGGCGGGAGAACACTGAAGCTTTCTTT; CDR3aa: CSGRENTEAFF
v_gene: TRBV6-2/TRBV6-3; j_gene: TRBJ2-1; d_gene: TRBD2; abundance: NA; CDR3nt: TGTGCCAGCAGTTACTCCGCTAGCGGGGGGCCTATTAGCTCCTACAATGAGCAGTTCTTC; CDR3aa: CASSYSASGGPISSYNEQFF
v_gene: TRBV19; j_gene: TRBJ1-3; d_gene: TRBD1; abundance: NA; CDR3nt: TGTGCCAGTAGTCAACAGGGGGCTGGAAACACCATATATTTT; CDR3aa: CASSQQGAGNTIYF
v_gene: TRBV20-1; j_gene: TRBJ2-3; d_gene: NA; abundance: NA; CDR3nt: TGCAGTGCCTACAGGGATGATACGCAGTATTTT; CDR3aa: CSAYRDDTQYF
v_gene: TRBV21-1; j_gene: TRBJ1-1; d_gene: NA; abundance: NA; CDR3nt: TGTGCCAGCAGCAAGGGCACCTCGAACACTGAAGCTTTCTTT; CDR3aa: CASSKGTSNTEAFF
v_gene: TRBV7-2; j_gene: TRBJ2-5; d_gene: NA; abundance: NA; CDR3nt: TGTGCCAGCAGCTTTGGGCGATTAGAGACCCAGTACTTC; CDR3aa: CASSFGRLETQYF
v_gene: TRBV7-2; j_gene: TRBJ1-2; d_gene: TRBD1; abundance: NA; CDR3nt: TGTGCCAGCAGCTTAGGACAGGGGAACTATGGCTACACCTTC; CDR3aa: CASSLGQGNYGYTF
v_gene: TRBV30; j_gene: TRBJ2-1; d_gene: NA; abundance: NA; CDR3nt: TGTGCCTGGAGTCTGAGGGGGCGGGGGGTGCACAATGAGCAGTTCTTC; CDR3aa: CAWSLRGRGVHNEQFF
v_gene: TRBV5-4; j_gene: TRBJ1-1; d_gene: NA; abundance: NA; CDR3nt: TGTGCCAGCAGCTCCTACACTTCGACACAGAACACTGAAGCTTTCTTT; CDR3aa: CASSSYTSTQNTEAFF
v_gene: TRBV6-5; j_gene: TRBJ1-1; d_gene: TRBD1; abundance: NA; CDR3nt: TGTGCCAGCAGTCCAGGACGGACAGGCTGGACTGAAGCTTTCTTT; CDR3aa: CASSPGRTGWTEAFF
v_gene: TRBV5-1; j_gene: TRBJ1-6; d_gene: NA; abundance: NA; CDR3nt: TGCGCCAGCAGCCCCCGGGGGGCGGTCAATTCACCCCTCCACTTT; CDR3aa: CASSPRGAVNSPLHF
v_gene: TRBV6-5; j_gene: TRBJ1-2; d_gene: NA; abundance: NA; CDR3nt: TGTGCCAGCCGGGGGGGGGTTAACTATGGCTACACCTTC; CDR3aa: CASRGGVNYGYTF
v_gene: TRBV18; j_gene: TRBJ2-7; d_gene: NA; abundance: NA; CDR3nt: TGTGCCAGCTCACCATCAGGGGATAGCTCCTACGAGCAGTACTTC; CDR3aa: CASSPSGDSSYEQYF